This TCR beta chain is from a study of CD8+CD57+ T cells in acquired aplastic anemia. Looking at the study overall: Sorted CD4+ and CD8+ cells yielded roughly 3.5 ug of DNA on average.

Previously, flow cytometry had revealed CD8+CD57+ cell expansion in the patients chosen for sequencing. TCR beta VDJ combinations and CDR3 sequences were profiled from genomic DNA. TCRdb analysed the reads with MiXCR anew, one entry per CDR3 protein. The sample includes hundreds of thousands of distinct CDR3 sequences, about a third seen only once; the top ten take 0.82%. The CDR3 length is 13 residues. Germline CDR1 and CDR2: MNHNS and SASEGT. The sample was sorted CD4+, CD8+, or CD8+CD57+ T cells (not recorded which) from PBMCs. The clonotype comes from a human donor with aplastic anemia. The chain has TRBV6-1 and TRBJ1-1; perhaps TRBD1 as D (6 bases). CDR3 amino acids: CASGVNFGPEAFF. DNA for the CDR3: TGTGCATCAGGGGTCAATTTCGGCCCTGAAGCTTTCTTT.